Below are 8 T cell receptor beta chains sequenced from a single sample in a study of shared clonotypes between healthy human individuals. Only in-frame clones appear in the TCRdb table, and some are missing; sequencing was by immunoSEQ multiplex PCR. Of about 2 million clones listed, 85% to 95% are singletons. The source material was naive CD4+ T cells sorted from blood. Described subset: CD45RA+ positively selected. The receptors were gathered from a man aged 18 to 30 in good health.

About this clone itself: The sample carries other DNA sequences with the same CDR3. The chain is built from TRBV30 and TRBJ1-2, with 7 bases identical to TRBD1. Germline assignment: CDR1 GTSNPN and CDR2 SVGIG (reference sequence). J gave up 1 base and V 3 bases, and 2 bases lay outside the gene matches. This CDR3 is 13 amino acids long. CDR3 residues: CAWSRDSNYGYTF. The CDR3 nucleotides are TGTGCCTGGAGCCGGGACAGTAACTATGGCTACACCTTC. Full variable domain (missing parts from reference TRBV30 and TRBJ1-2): SQTIHQWPATLVQPVGSPLSLECTVEGTSNPNLYWYRQAAGRGLQLLFYSVGIGQISSEVPQNLSASRPQDRQFILSSKKLLLSDSGFYLCAWSRDSNYGYTFGSGTRLTVV.

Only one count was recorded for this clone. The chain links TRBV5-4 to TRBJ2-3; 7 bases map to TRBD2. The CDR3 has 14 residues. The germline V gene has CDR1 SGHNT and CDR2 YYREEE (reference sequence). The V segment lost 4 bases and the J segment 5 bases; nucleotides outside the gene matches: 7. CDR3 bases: TGTGCCAGCAGCCTGCCACAGCGGGAAGATACGCAGTATTTT. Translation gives CASSLPQREDTQYF.

CDR3 DNA sequence: TGTGCCAGCAGCCTTTCTAGCGGGGGGTTTACCGGGGAGCTGTTTTTT. Its protein product is CASSLSSGGFTGELFF. The gene calls are TRBV7-2 and TRBJ2-2; 11 positions match TRBD2. J gave up 5 bases and V 5 bases, and 7 bases lay outside the gene matches. Germline V CDR1 and CDR2: SGHTA, FQGNSA. The CDR3 is 16 amino acids.

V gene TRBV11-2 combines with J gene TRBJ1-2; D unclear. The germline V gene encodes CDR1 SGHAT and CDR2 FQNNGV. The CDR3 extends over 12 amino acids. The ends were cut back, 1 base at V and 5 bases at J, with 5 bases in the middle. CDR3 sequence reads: CASSLGEYGYTF. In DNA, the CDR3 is TGTGCCAGCAGCTTAGGCGAATATGGCTACACCTTC.

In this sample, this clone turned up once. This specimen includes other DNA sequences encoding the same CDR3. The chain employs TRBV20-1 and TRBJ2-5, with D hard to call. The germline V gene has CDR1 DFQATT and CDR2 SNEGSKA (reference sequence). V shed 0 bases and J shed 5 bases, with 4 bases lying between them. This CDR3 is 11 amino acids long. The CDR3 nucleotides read TGCAGTGCTAGAGACTTTGAGACCCAGTACTTC. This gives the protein CSARDFETQYF.

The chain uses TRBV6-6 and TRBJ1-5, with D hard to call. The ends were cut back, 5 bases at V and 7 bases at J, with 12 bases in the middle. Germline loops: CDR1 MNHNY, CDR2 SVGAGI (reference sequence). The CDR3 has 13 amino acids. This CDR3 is CASSPRISQPQHF. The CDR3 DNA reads TGTGCCAGCAGTCCCCGTATATCCCAGCCCCAGCATTTT.

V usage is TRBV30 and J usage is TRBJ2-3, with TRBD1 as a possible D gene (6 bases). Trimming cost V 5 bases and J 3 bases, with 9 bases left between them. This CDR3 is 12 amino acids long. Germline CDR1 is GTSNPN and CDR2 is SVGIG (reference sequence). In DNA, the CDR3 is TGTGCCTGGGGGGACAAAACAGATACGCAGTATTTT. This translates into CAWGDKTDTQYF.

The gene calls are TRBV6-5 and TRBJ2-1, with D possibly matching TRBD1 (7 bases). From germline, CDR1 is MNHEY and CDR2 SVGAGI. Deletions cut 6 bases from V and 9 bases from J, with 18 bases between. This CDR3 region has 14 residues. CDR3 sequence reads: CASRPTGDWGEQFF. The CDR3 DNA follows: TGTGCCAGCAGGCCTACAGGGGACTGGGGTGAGCAGTTCTTC.